These 17 T cell receptor beta chains were all obtained from the same sample, sequenced in a study of shared clonotypes between healthy human individuals. TCRdb keeps only in-frame clones here, not all; method: immunoSEQ multiplex PCR. In the table there are 800,000 to 1,200,000 clones, about 80% of which are singletons. The sample consisted of memory CD4+ T cells from PBMCs. Subset given: CD45RA-negative fraction. These receptors all stem from a man younger than 30 in good health. Some clones in this sample may be carry-over from other donors' samples.

This clone has a count of ten or more. J is TRBJ2-2 and V is TRBV10-3; 13 bases match TRBD2. The germline gives CDR1 ENHRY, CDR2 SYGVKD. The length of the CDR3 is 17 residues. V was pared by 6 bases and J by 0 bases, with 4 bases of the junction left unmatched. Here the CDR3 reads CAISPGTSGANTGELFF. CDR3 DNA sequence: TGTGCCATCAGCCCCGGGACTAGCGGGGCGAACACCGGGGAGCTGTTTTTT.

The V gene is TRBV29-1, the J gene TRBJ2-2, with D maybe TRBD1 (5 bases). V dropped 4 bases and J dropped 6 bases, with 9 bases sitting between them. Germline V gives CDR1 SQVTM, CDR2 ANQGSEA. CDR3 size: 12 residues. The CDR3 sequence is CSVVGRSGELFF. The DNA for the CDR3 is TGCAGCGTTGTGGGGCGTTCCGGGGAGCTGTTTTTT.

The V gene is TRBV11-1, the J gene TRBJ1-2; D ambiguous. Per germline, CDR1 SGHAT and CDR2 FQDESV (reference sequence). CDR3 size: 14 residues. V was trimmed by 1 base and J by 6 bases, leaving 12 bases between them. In DNA, the CDR3 is TGTGCCAGCAGCTTAGAGCGCGCATTACATGGCTACACCTTC. Protein: CASSLERALHGYTF.

As for this clone: This may be a read error: a much more frequent sequence differs by one nucleotide. The chain recombines TRBV2 with TRBJ2-3; possibly TRBD2 for D (6 bases). CDR3 size: 14 residues. Per the germline V gene, CDR1 is SNHLY and CDR2 is FYNNEI. Trimming stripped 6 bases from V and 0 bases from J, with 10 bases between. CDR3 protein: CASRRDRSTDTQYF. CDR3 DNA: TGTGCCAGCAGGCGGGACCGAAGCACAGATACGCAGTATTTT.

The rearrangement links TRBV9 to TRBJ2-3; 9 nucleotides match TRBD2. This CDR3 spans 17 amino acids. V lost 3 bases and J lost 4; bases outside the gene matches: 12. Per the germline V gene, CDR1 is SGDLS and CDR2 is YYNGEE. The CDR3: CASSAISGSDVADTQYF. The CDR3 DNA sequence: TGTGCCAGCAGCGCCATTAGCGGGAGTGACGTTGCAGATACGCAGTATTTT.

The J gene is TRBJ2-3, the V gene TRBV6-6; no firm D call. This CDR3 contains 15 residues. CDR1 is MNHNY, CDR2 SVGAGI, per germline (reference sequence). Deletions cut 1 base from V and 0 bases from J, with 8 bases between. The CDR3 DNA is TGTGCCAGCAGTTACTTGGGGTTTAGCACAGATACGCAGTATTTT. It yields the protein CASSYLGFSTDTQYF.

The chain recombines TRBV5-1 with TRBJ2-7, with D perhaps TRBD1 or TRBD2 (6 bases each). V lost 5 bases and J lost 2, with 17 bases in between. The length of the CDR3 is 15 residues. The germline V gene has CDR1 SGHRS and CDR2 YFSETQ. The CDR3 sequence: CASSPGGLSTYEQYF. CDR3 in DNA: TGCGCCAGCAGTCCCGGGGGCCTATCAACCTACGAGCAGTACTTC.

This rearrangement joins TRBV5-1 to TRBJ2-3, with 10 bases fitting TRBD2. Germline trimming cut 4 bases from V and 5 bases from J; bases unmatched to any gene: 10. The CDR3 is made up of 16 amino acids. Per germline, CDR1 SGHRS and CDR2 YFSETQ. CDR3 loop: CASSRYLAGEGDTQYF. The CDR3 coding sequence is TGCGCCAGCAGCCGATACCTAGCGGGAGAAGGAGATACGCAGTATTTT.

The chain has TRBV2 and TRBJ2-2; D gene uncertain. V was pared by 4 bases and J by 8 bases, with 5 bases between. The CDR3 consists of 11 residues. CDR1 and CDR2 from the germline V gene are SNHLY and FYNNEI. CDR3 loop: CASSGMGELFF. CDR3 nucleotide sequence: TGTGCCAGCAGTGGAATGGGGGAGCTGTTTTTT.

This rearrangement joins TRBV7-9 to TRBJ2-1; the match to TRBD1 covers 8 bases. The ends lost 0 bases at V and 7 bases at J; junction bases unmatched: 2. This CDR3 is built from 14 residues. CDR1 is SEHNR and CDR2 is FQNEAQ in the germline V gene (reference sequence). This CDR3 reads CASSLADRGNEQFF. CDR3 DNA sequence: TGTGCCAGCAGCTTAGCCGACAGGGGTAATGAGCAGTTCTTC.

This chain joins TRBV19 and TRBJ2-5; the D call may be TRBD1 or TRBD2 (5 bases each). Germline CDR1 and CDR2: LNHDA and SQIVND (reference sequence). The CDR3 runs 16 residues. V was cut by 6 bases and J by 5 bases, with 22 bases left in between. The CDR3 loop reads CASRYTPTGSGETQYF. CDR3 DNA sequence: TGTGCCAGTAGGTACACCCCGACGGGGTCAGGGGAGACCCAGTACTTC.

The rearrangement links TRBV27 to TRBJ1-5; no clear D gene. The CDR3 contains 14 residues. CDR1 is MNHEY, CDR2 SMNVEV, per germline (reference sequence). The V and J ends lost 6 bases and 1 base respectively, with 10 bases between them. The CDR3 is CASSQIGSNQPQHF. The CDR3 region has the DNA TGTGCCAGCAGCCAGATTGGGAGCAATCAGCCCCAGCATTTT.

The chain carries TRBV5-6 and TRBJ2-1; D might be TRBD2 (5 bases). The CDR3 runs to 14 residues. With 0 bases removed from V and 10 bases from J, the gap between germline ends came to 14 bases. Looked up from germline, CDR1 is SGHDT and CDR2 is YYEEEE. This CDR3 reads CASSLEDSLGEQFF. The CDR3 nucleotides read TGTGCCAGCAGCTTGGAGGACTCCCTCGGGGAGCAGTTCTTC.

This clone was recorded at least ten times. V gene TRBV4-2 combines with J gene TRBJ1-1; D is ambiguous. This CDR3 comprises 12 residues. Trimming left V 2 bases short and J 10 bases short, with 11 bases between. Germline assignment: CDR1 LGHNA and CDR2 YNFKEQ. CDR3 DNA: TGTGCCAGCAGCCAACCCGCGACGGGAGCTTTCTTT. Translated: CASSQPATGAFF.

This clone appeared a single time. This chain's CDR3 is CASSSWGTDTQYF. The CDR3, as DNA: TGTGCCAGCAGCTCATGGGGGACAGATACGCAGTATTTT. The rearrangement uses TRBV7-2 and TRBJ2-3, with D perhaps given as TRBD1 or TRBD2 (5 bases each). Trimming took 4 bases from V and 3 from J, leaving 8 bases between them. Germline V gene data show CDR1 as SGHTA and CDR2 as FQGNSA. This CDR3 has 13 residues.

The chain links TRBV28 to TRBJ2-1; D is unclear. The V gene's germline CDR1 is MDHEN and CDR2 SYDVKM. The germline V and J ends were trimmed by 0 bases and 10 bases, with 19 bases remaining between them. This CDR3 spans 16 amino acids. CDR3 sequence (DNA): TGTGCCAGCAGTTTATGGCAAGGAATCGGCCTAGAGGAGCAGTTCTTC. Translating gives CASSLWQGIGLEEQFF.

Of note for this clone: This sequence may be a read error, since a much larger clone differs from it by one base. The rearrangement joins TRBV7-2 to TRBJ1-2; tentative D call: TRBD1 (5 bases). The CDR3 is 13 residues long. Germline V gene data show CDR1 as SGHTA and CDR2 as FQGNSA. The V end was cut by 4 bases, the J end by 1 base, with 7 bases between. The CDR3 bases are TGTGCCAGCAGCTCCGGGGGTAACTATGGCTACACCTTC. This sequence encodes CASSSGGNYGYTF. Filled out from reference TRBV7-2 and TRBJ1-2, the complete variable domain reads GAGVSQSPSNKVTEKGKDVELRCDPISGHTALYWYRQSLGQGLEFLIYFQGNSAPDKSGLPSDRFSAERTGGSVSTLTIQRTQQEDSAVYLCASSSGGNYGYTFGSGTRLTVV.